This TCR beta chain appears in the sequencing data of a study of T cells of healthy individuals. Trimming shortened V by 1 base and J by 0 bases, and 15 bases separated the two germline ends. This CDR3 is 18 amino acids long. Germline-derived CDR1 and CDR2 are MGHRA and YSYEKL. In its sample, this clonotype was seen a few times. MiXCR, applied by TCRdb to the 5' RACE reads, yields one record per CDR3 protein. The data show some 85,000 distinct CDR3 sequences, approximately 5.4% seen once. The chain joins TRBV4-1 to TRBJ2-2; a weak D match, TRBD2 (6 bases). This receptor was taken from a female donor in good health. The CDR3 DNA reads as TGCGCCAGCAGCCAAGTGCGGAGGGTTTCCGCGAACACCGGGGAGCTGTTTTTT. Its translation is CASSQVRRVSANTGELFF.